Each of the 8 T cell receptor beta chains below was sequenced from the same sample in a study of blood T cell repertoires in COVID-19. Repertoires were generated with immunoSEQ multiplex PCR, while TCRdb's copy carries only in-frame clones and drops some. The data hold 300,000 to 350,000 clones, with 87% observed a single time. The sequenced sample was peripheral blood. These receptors were obtained from a woman aged 45-60 years with COVID-19, enrolled during active disease.

The chain is built from TRBV6-5 and TRBJ2-5, with D tentatively TRBD1 (6 bases). The CDR3 loop spans 14 amino acids. V lost 6 bases, J lost 0 bases, and 11 bases lay in between. Per germline, CDR1 MNHEY and CDR2 SVGAGI. CDR3 nucleotide sequence: TGTGCCAGCAGATTTTCAGGGGACCAAGAGACCCAGTACTTC. This codes for CASRFSGDQETQYF.

This clone was recorded once. The rearrangement joins TRBV7-9 to TRBJ2-3, with TRBD2 identical over 11 bases. J lost 0 bases, V lost 4 bases, and 3 bases had no gene match. The germline CDR1 and CDR2 sequences are SEHNR and FQNEAQ (reference sequence). This CDR3 spans 16 amino acids. CDR3 bases: TGTGCCAGCAGCTCCTGGACTAGCGGGAGCACAGATACGCAGTATTTT. Its translation is CASSSWTSGSTDTQYF. Filled out from reference TRBV7-9 and TRBJ2-3, the complete variable domain reads DTGVSQNPRHKITKRGQNVTFRCDPISEHNRLYWYRQTLGQGPEFLTYFQNEAQLEKSRLLSDRFSAERPKGSFSTLEIQRTEQGDSAMYLCASSSWTSGSTDTQYFGPGTRLTVL.

This chain joins TRBV6-2 or TRBV6-3 and TRBJ2-2, with D perhaps matching TRBD1 (6 bases). The ends were cut back, 0 bases at V and 8 bases at J, with 10 bases in the middle. CDR3 length equals 14 residues. Germline lookup yields CDR1 MNHEY and CDR2 SVGEGT. CDR3 region: CASSYSTGLGELFF. CDR3 bases: TGTGCCAGCAGTTACTCAACAGGGCTAGGGGAGCTGTTTTTT.

The chain uses TRBV7-9 and TRBJ2-7, with D unresolved. The CDR3 runs to 13 residues. The V end lost 5 bases, the J end lost 0 bases, and 8 bases lay between the germline ends. Germline V lookup: CDR1 SEHNR, CDR2 FQNEAQ (reference sequence). The DNA for the CDR3 is TGTGCCAGCAGCCTTTATAGCTCCTACGAGCAGTACTTC. It translates to CASSLYSSYEQYF.

The chain has TRBV7-2 and TRBJ1-4, with 12 bases identical to TRBD1. V shed 5 bases and J 8 bases; nucleotides not matched to a gene: 6. The germline V gene encodes CDR1 SGHTA and CDR2 FQGNSA. This CDR3 is built from 15 residues. The CDR3 region has the DNA TGTGCCAGCAGCCTAGGGACAGGGGGCCAGGAAAAACTGTTTTTT. Translated, it gives CASSLGTGGQEKLFF.

The V and J genes are TRBV6-6 and TRBJ2-2; D is uncertain. The CDR3 runs 14 residues. In germline, CDR1 is MNHNY, CDR2 SVGAGI (reference sequence). V lost 0 bases to trimming and J lost 8 bases, with 10 bases between them. The CDR3 spells CASSYSLTRGELFF. The CDR3 DNA follows: TGTGCCAGCAGTTACTCGCTCACTCGGGGGGAGCTGTTTTTT.

The chain joins TRBV19 to TRBJ2-7; 12 bases align to TRBD2. The CDR3 loop spans 15 amino acids. CDR1 is LNHDA and CDR2 is SQIVND in the germline V gene (reference sequence). Trimming took 3 bases from V and 4 from J; bases not matched to a gene: 4. The DNA for the CDR3 is TGTGCCAGTAGTATGAGTCTAGCGGGAGGGTACGAGCAGTACTTC. This encodes CASSMSLAGGYEQYF.

This chain joins TRBV5-8 and TRBJ1-5; the D is unclear. CDR1 is SGHTS and CDR2 is YDEGEE in the germline V gene. V was pared by 6 bases and J by 5 bases, with 18 bases between. The CDR3 length is 15 residues. In DNA, the CDR3 is TGTGCCAGCAATTCCCGCGGAACTTCTTATCAGCCCCAGCATTTT. Amino acid sequence: CASNSRGTSYQPQHF.